This T cell receptor (beta chain) was recovered during a study of T cells after yellow fever vaccination. The table lists this clonotype with many counts. The V and J ends lost 4 bases and 6 bases, in that order; junction bases with no gene match: 6. This CDR3 has 13 amino acids. Germline V gene lookup returns CDR1 LGHNA and CDR2 YSLEER. TCRdb re-called the 5' RACE reads through MiXCR, storing one row per CDR3 protein. The sample lists some 350,000 distinct CDR3 sequences, 7.5% to 9% occurring once. The sequence derives from a man aged 18 to 30 who received the YFV17D yellow fever vaccine. The chain couples TRBV4-3 to TRBJ2-7, with 7 bases fitting TRBD1. Sequences were derived from PBMCs, sampled on the day of the first yellow fever vaccination. The CDR3 coding sequence is TGCGCCAGCAGCCCGATCTCAGGGGGCGAGCAGTACTTC. As protein: CASSPISGGEQYF.